The 25 T cell receptor beta chains in this list originate from one sample, sequenced in a study of immune characterization of retroperitoneal liposarcoma (dated by TCRdb to about 2019). Libraries came from PCR. TCRdb shows the sequencer as NextSeq 500. The public reads were quality trimmed at Q25 with fastp and then assembled into clones with MiXCR by TCRdb, keeping productive beta chains. Rows with a matching CDR3 protein are joined into one entry that keeps the most common DNA and genes. In this sample the table shows roughly 20,000 distinct CDR3 sequences, 37% of which occur a single time. The ten most abundant clones make up 6.5% to 9% of the sample. The sample consisted of blood. The receptors originated from a male donor with retroperitoneal liposarcoma.

This clonotype has at least ten counts. CDR3 sequence: CASSSDGTSDNEQFF. CDR3 DNA sequence: TGTGCCAGCAGTTCGGACGGGACTAGCGACAATGAGCAGTTCTTC. The chain recombines TRBV7-3 with TRBJ2-1, with TRBD2 matching over 10 bases. The CDR3 extends over 15 amino acids. Germline lookup yields CDR1 SGHTA and CDR2 FQGTGA. J was trimmed by 5 bases and V by 6 bases; bases with no gene match: 7.

This clonotype turned up a few times. The V gene is TRBV6-8, the J gene TRBJ2-1; tentatively, D is TRBD2 (6 bases). The end of the DNA fits TRBJ2-7 better, so the J call may be wrong. The CDR3 length is 15 residues. CDR1 is MNHGY, CDR2 SAAAGT, per germline. CDR3 nucleotide sequence: TGTGCCAGCAGTTACCGGTCTAGCGCGTACAATGAGCAGTACTTC. It translates to CASSYRSSAYNEQYF.

In its sample, this clonotype ranks as medium-sized. The V gene is TRBV6-1, the J gene TRBJ2-2, with D possibly TRBD2 on 5 matching bases. Looked up from germline, CDR1 is MNHNS and CDR2 is SASEGT. CDR3 length: 14 residues. The V and J ends lost 8 bases and 1 base respectively, with 11 bases between them. The DNA for the CDR3 is TGTGCCAGCCTTGAGCGGAAGAACACCGGGGAGCTGTTTTTT. Its translation is CASLERKNTGELFF.

V is TRBV4-3 and J is TRBJ1-1, with D hard to call. The germline V gene has CDR1 LGHNA and CDR2 YSLEER. The V end lost 0 bases, the J end lost 1 base, and 6 bases lay between the germline ends. This CDR3 spans 14 amino acids. CDR3 region: CASSQDAGNTEAFF. As DNA, the CDR3 is TGCGCCAGCAGCCAAGATGCAGGGAACACTGAAGCTTTCTTT.

In its sample, this clonotype was seen many times. The chain combines TRBV6-4 with TRBJ2-1; 10 bases are shared with TRBD1. The J call may be incorrect, as the DNA end agrees better with TRBJ2-7. Germline CDR1 MRHNA, CDR2 SNTAGT. The CDR3 is 17 residues long. Written as DNA, the CDR3 is TGTGCCAGCAGTGATACCGGGACAGGGGATCCCTACAATGAGCAGTACTTC. Its translation is CASSDTGTGDPYNEQYF.

V usage is TRBV14 and J usage is TRBJ2-1; D gene unclear. The germline V gene encodes CDR1 SGHDN and CDR2 FVKESK. V gave up 0 bases and J gave up 9 bases, with 9 bases separating them. This CDR3 is built from 13 residues. CDR3 loop: CASSQELSGEQFF. The CDR3 region has the DNA TGTGCCAGCAGCCAAGAGCTTTCGGGTGAGCAGTTCTTC. The entire variable domain, with the rest obtained from reference TRBV14 and TRBJ2-1, is as follows: EAGVTQFPSHSVIEKGQTVTLRCDPISGHDNLYWYRRVMGKEIKFLLHFVKESKQDESGMPNNRFLAERTGGTYSTLKVQPAELEDSGVYFCASSQELSGEQFFGPGTRLTVL.

The chain combines TRBV10-1 with TRBJ2-3; D gene unclear. V was clipped by 6 bases and J by 6 bases, with 13 bases between them. The CDR3 spans 13 residues. CDR1 is WNHNN and CDR2 is SYGVQD in the germline V gene (reference sequence). The CDR3 reads CASSTAPADTQYF. DNA for the CDR3: TGCGCCAGCAGCACTGCTCCTGCGGATACGCAGTATTTT.

The chain is built from TRBV18 and TRBJ2-4; a weak D match, TRBD2 (7 bases). The CDR3 is made up of 15 amino acids. Germline values: CDR1 KGHSH, CDR2 LQKENI. Trimming left V 4 bases short and J 3 bases short, with 13 bases between. DNA for the CDR3: TGTGCCAGCTCACTGGGGGGGCAGTTCAAAAACATTCAGTACTTC. Translation: CASSLGGQFKNIQYF.

V gene TRBV24-1 combines with J gene TRBJ2-5, with 8 bases fitting TRBD1. The CDR3 spans 14 residues. CDR1 KGHDR and CDR2 SFDVKD come from the germline V gene. V dropped 3 bases and J dropped 5; count of bases not matched to a gene: 4. CDR3 nucleotide sequence: TGTGCCACCAGTGATCAGGACAGGGCGGAGACCCAGTACTTC. Translation gives CATSDQDRAETQYF.

This clonotype was found many times. The V gene is TRBV6-1, the J gene TRBJ2-7; a weak D match, TRBD2 (6 bases). The germline gives CDR1 MNHNS, CDR2 SASEGT. The ends were cut back, 6 bases at V and 4 bases at J, with 16 bases in the middle. The CDR3 has 14 amino acids. CDR3 region: CASRAPGLTYEQYF. CDR3 DNA sequence: TGTGCCAGCAGGGCTCCGGGACTGACATACGAGCAGTACTTC.

The chain is built from TRBV6-1 and TRBJ1-1; 7 nucleotides align to TRBD1. V trimming: 3 bases; J trimming: 0 bases; junction bases outside the gene matches: 7. Germline-derived CDR1 and CDR2 are MNHNS and SASEGT. The CDR3 consists of 16 residues. The CDR3 DNA is TGTGCCAGCAGTGAGCATTCTGACAGGGTGAACACTGAAGCTTTCTTT. Translation: CASSEHSDRVNTEAFF.

This clonotype was counted between two and nine times. The chain is built from TRBV10-2 and TRBJ1-3, with 10 positions matching TRBD1. CDR1 is WSHSY, CDR2 SAAADI, per germline. This CDR3 spans 15 amino acids. With 8 bases clipped from V and 4 bases from J, the junction kept 8 bases outside the gene matches. CDR3 amino acids: CASGAGQGSGNTIYF. In nucleotides, the CDR3 is TGCGCCAGCGGGGCGGGACAGGGGTCCGGAAACACCATATATTTT.

This clonotype was observed at least ten times. The rearrangement links TRBV6-4 to TRBJ2-1; TRBD2 aligns across 16 bases. Germline-derived CDR1 and CDR2 are MRHNA and SNTAGT. J gave up 9 bases and V 6 bases, and 8 bases lay outside the gene matches. There are 16 residues in the CDR3. CDR3 bases: TGTGCCAGCAGCCGGGGACTAGCGGGAGGGCCGGGTGAGCAGTTCTTC. This gives the protein CASSRGLAGGPGEQFF.

Relative to its sample, this clonotype is medium-sized (0.01 to 0.1%). The chain uses TRBV6-1 and TRBJ2-7; D remains ambiguous. The V gene's germline CDR1 is MNHNS and CDR2 SASEGT. There are 12 residues in the CDR3. Trimming shortened V by 1 base and J by 1 base, and 2 bases separated the two germline ends. The CDR3 region is CASSEVSYEQYF. CDR3 bases: TGTGCCAGCAGTGAAGTGTCCTACGAGCAGTACTTC.

This chain joins TRBV6-5 and TRBJ2-2, with D perhaps TRBD2 (6 bases). CDR1 is MNHEY, CDR2 SVGAGI, per germline. The germline V and J ends were trimmed by 8 bases and 7 bases, with 11 bases remaining between them. This CDR3 has 12 amino acids. The DNA of the CDR3 is TGTGCCAGCTGGAGGGTCGGCGGGGAGCTGTTTTTT. Translated, it gives CASWRVGGELFF.

V usage is TRBV6-1 and J usage is TRBJ2-1, with TRBD2 matching over 11 bases. TRBJ2-7 explains the end of the DNA better; the J call may be wrong. The CDR3 is 15 residues long. CDR1 is MNHNS and CDR2 is SASEGT in the germline V gene. The CDR3 region is CASSELAGGYNEQYF. The CDR3 DNA reads TGTGCCAGCAGTGAACTAGCGGGGGGTTACAATGAGCAGTACTTC.

This clonotype has a count of ten or more. The chain uses TRBV6-1 and TRBJ2-6; 11 positions agree with TRBD1. The V and J ends lost 4 bases and 1 base, in that order; junction bases with no gene match: 3. The germline gives CDR1 MNHNS, CDR2 SASEGT. The CDR3 is 17 amino acids. This chain's CDR3 is CASSAGTGGSGANVLTF. As DNA, the CDR3 is TGTGCCAGCAGTGCCGGGACAGGGGGTTCTGGGGCCAACGTCCTGACTTTC.

V gene TRBV11-2 combines with J gene TRBJ2-2; no clear D gene. Germline V gene data show CDR1 as SGHAT and CDR2 as FQNNGV. This CDR3 has 13 residues. The germline V and J ends were trimmed by 5 bases and 2 bases, with 6 bases remaining between them. CDR3 nucleotides: TGTGCCAGCAGCCCCACCAACACCGGGGAGCTGTTTTTT. This gives the protein CASSPTNTGELFF.

With regard to this clonotype: The conserved final phenylalanine or tryptophan is absent from the CDR3, which likely points to a read error. J is TRBJ2-5 and V is TRBV7-2; D ambiguous. The germline V gene has CDR1 SGHTA and CDR2 FQGNSA. Trimming removed 1 base at V and 5 bases at J, with 17 bases between. The CDR3 sequence is 16 residues long. The CDR3 DNA is TGTGCCAGCAGCTTAGATGACAACACCTCGCGGGAGACCCAGTACGTC. Translated, it gives CASSLDDNTSRETQYV.

This clonotype was observed a few times. The V call is TRBV7-8, the J call TRBJ2-1; D is unresolved. The CDR3 extends over 12 amino acids. The V end lost 6 bases, the J end lost 9 bases, and 12 bases lay between the germline ends. Per the germline V gene, CDR1 is SGHVS and CDR2 is FQNEAQ. In DNA form, the CDR3 reads TGTGCCAGCAGACCATACGCCGGTGAGCAGTTCTTC. Amino acid sequence: CASRPYAGEQFF.

The CDR3 sequence is CASSSGTGGLGQFF. The CDR3 nucleotides are TGTGCCAGCAGTTCTGGGACAGGGGGGTTGGGGCAGTTCTTC. The chain has TRBV12-3 or TRBV12-4 and TRBJ2-1; 11 bases agree with TRBD1. The trim removed 4 bases at V and 12 bases at J, leaving 8 bases unmatched. The CDR3 covers 14 residues.

This clonotype has only a few counts. V usage is TRBV7-2 and J usage is TRBJ2-3; 10 bases are shared with TRBD2. The J call may be in error: the DNA end matches TRBJ2-1 better. CDR1 is SGHTA and CDR2 is FQGNSA in the germline V gene. The CDR3 has 15 residues. The CDR3 DNA is TGTGCCAGCAGCTTGTCCACTAGCGGGACAGGTGAGCAGTTCTTC. Protein: CASSLSTSGTGEQFF.

Ten or more counts support this clonotype. V and J are TRBV11-3 and TRBJ2-1, with TRBD2 identical over 7 bases. Germline V lookup: CDR1 SGHNT, CDR2 YENEEA. This CDR3 has 12 amino acids. J was trimmed by 10 bases and V by 8 bases; bases with no gene match: 8. This chain's CDR3 is CASEGLSYEQFF. The CDR3 DNA reads as TGTGCCAGCGAGGGACTATCCTACGAGCAGTTCTTC.

The chain recombines TRBV27 with TRBJ2-3; a weak D match, TRBD2 (6 bases). CDR1 and CDR2 from the germline V gene are MNHEY and SMNVEV (reference sequence). This CDR3 spans 16 amino acids. Trimming pared 3 bases from V and 3 bases from J, leaving 16 bases between. The CDR3 sequence is CASSFFRRDRTDTQYF. The CDR3 nucleotides are TGTGCCAGCAGTTTTTTTAGGCGGGATAGGACAGATACGCAGTATTTT.

This clonotype is a singleton in its sample. Since a much larger clone is just one base distant, this may be a read error. This chain's CDR3 is CASSSALGGRPYEQFF. The DNA of the CDR3 is TGTGCCAGCAGCTCAGCGTTAGGCGGCCGTCCCTACGAGCAGTTCTTC. The rearrangement joins TRBV7-6 to TRBJ2-1; D is uncertain. The V gene lost 4 bases and the J gene lost 10 bases, with 23 bases spanning the gap. The CDR3 is 16 residues long. CDR1 and CDR2 from the germline V gene are SGHVS and FNYEAQ. Filled out from reference TRBV7-6 and TRBJ2-1, the complete variable domain reads GAGVSQSPRYKVTKRGQDVALRCDPISGHVSLYWYRQALGQGPEFLTYFNYEAQQDKSGLPNDRFSAERPEGSISTLTIQRTEQRDSAMYRCASSSALGGRPYEQFFGPGTRLTVL.